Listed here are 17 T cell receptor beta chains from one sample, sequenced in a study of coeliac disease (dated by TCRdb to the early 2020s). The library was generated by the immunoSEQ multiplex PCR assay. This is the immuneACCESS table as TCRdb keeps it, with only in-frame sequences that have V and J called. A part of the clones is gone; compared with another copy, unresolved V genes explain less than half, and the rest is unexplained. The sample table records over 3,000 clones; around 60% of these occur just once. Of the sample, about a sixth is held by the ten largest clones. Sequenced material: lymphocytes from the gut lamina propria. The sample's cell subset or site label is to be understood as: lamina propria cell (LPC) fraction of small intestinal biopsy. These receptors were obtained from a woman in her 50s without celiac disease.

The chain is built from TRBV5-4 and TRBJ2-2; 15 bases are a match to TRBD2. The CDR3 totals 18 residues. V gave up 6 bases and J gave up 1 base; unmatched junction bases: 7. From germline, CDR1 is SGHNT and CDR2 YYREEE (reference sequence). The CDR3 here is CASNTGTSGGLNTGELFF. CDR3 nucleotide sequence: TGTGCCAGCAACACCGGGACTAGCGGGGGGCTGAACACCGGGGAGCTGTTTTTT.

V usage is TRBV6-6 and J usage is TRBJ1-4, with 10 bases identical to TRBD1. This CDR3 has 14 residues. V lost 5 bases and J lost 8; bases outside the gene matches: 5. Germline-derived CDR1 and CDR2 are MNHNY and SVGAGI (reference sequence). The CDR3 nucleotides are TGTGCCAGCAGTCCCGGGACAGGGGCGGAAAAACTGTTTTTT. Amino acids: CASSPGTGAEKLFF.

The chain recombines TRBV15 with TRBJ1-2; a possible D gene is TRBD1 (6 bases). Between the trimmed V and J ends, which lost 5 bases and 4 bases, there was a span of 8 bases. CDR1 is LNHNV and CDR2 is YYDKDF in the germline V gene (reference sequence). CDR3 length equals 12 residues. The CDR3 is CATSPDSYGYTF. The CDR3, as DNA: TGTGCCACCAGCCCGGACAGCTATGGCTACACCTTC.

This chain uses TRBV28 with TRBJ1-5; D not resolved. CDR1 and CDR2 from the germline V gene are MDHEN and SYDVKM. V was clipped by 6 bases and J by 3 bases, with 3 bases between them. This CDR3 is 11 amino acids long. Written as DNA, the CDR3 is TGTGCCAGCAGCCACAATCAGCCCCAGCATTTT. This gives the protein CASSHNQPQHF.

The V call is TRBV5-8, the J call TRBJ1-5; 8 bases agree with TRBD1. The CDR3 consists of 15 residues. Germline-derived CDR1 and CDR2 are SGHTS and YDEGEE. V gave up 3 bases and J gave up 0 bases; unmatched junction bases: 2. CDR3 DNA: TGTGCCAGCAGCTGGACAGGGTTTAGCAATCAGCCCCAGCATTTT. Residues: CASSWTGFSNQPQHF. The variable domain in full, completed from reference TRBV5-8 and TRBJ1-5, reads EAGVTQSPTHLIKTRGQQATLRCSPISGHTSVYWYQQALGLGLQFLLWYDEGEERNRGNFPPRFSGRQFPNYSSELNVNALELEDSALYLCASSWTGFSNQPQHFGDGTRLSIL.

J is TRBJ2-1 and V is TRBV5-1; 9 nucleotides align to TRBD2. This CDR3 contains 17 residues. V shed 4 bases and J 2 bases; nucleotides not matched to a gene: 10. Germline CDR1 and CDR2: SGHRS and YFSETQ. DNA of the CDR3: TGCGCCAGCAGCCCAGAGGGGCGGGGGGGCACCTACAATGAGCAGTTCTTC. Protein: CASSPEGRGGTYNEQFF.

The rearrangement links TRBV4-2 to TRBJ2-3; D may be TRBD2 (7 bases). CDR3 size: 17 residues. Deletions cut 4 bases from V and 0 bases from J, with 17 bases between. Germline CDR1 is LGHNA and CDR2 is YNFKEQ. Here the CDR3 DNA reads TGTGCCAGCAGCCGCAGTGGGGGGGCCTCTAGCACAGATACGCAGTATTTT. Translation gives CASSRSGGASSTDTQYF.

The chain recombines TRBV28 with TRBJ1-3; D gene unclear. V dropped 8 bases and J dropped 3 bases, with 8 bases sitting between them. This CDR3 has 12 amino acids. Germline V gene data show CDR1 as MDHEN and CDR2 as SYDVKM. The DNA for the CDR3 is TGTGCCAGCGGAGTAGGTGGAAACACCATATATTTT. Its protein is CASGVGGNTIYF.

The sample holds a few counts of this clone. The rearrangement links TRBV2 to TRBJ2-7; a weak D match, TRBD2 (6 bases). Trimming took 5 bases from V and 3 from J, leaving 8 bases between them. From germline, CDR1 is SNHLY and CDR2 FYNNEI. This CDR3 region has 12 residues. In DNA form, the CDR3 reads TGTGCCAGCAGTCCCGGGGGCTACGAGCAGTACTTC. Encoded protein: CASSPGGYEQYF.

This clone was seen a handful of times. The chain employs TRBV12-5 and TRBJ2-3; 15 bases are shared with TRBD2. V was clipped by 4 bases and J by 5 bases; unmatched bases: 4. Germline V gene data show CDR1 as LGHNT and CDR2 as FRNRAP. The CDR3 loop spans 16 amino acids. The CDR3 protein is CASGSGLAGGEDTQYF. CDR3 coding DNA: TGTGCTAGTGGTTCCGGACTAGCGGGGGGGGAAGATACGCAGTATTTT.

The CDR3 DNA reads as TGTGCCAGCAGTTACTCACCAGGAAACACTGAAGCTTTCTTT. Amino acid sequence: CASSYSPGNTEAFF. The rearrangement joins TRBV6-6 to TRBJ1-1, with unresolved D. V was cut by 0 bases and J by 2 bases, with 7 bases left in between. Germline-derived CDR1 and CDR2 are MNHNY and SVGAGI (reference sequence). CDR3 length: 14 residues.

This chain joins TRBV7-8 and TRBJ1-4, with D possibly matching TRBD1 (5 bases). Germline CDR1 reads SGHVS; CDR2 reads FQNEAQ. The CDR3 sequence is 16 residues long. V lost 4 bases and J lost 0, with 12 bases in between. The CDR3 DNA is TGTGCCAGCAGCTCCGGGGCGGGGTCAACTAATGAAAAACTGTTTTTT. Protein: CASSSGAGSTNEKLFF.

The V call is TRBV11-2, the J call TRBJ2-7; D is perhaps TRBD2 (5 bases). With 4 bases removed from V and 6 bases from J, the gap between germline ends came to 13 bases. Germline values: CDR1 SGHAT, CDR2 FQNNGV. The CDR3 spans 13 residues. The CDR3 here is CASSYPVGVEQYF. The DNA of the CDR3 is TGTGCCAGCAGCTACCCGGTCGGGGTCGAGCAGTACTTC. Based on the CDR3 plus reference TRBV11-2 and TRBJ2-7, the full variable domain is EAGVAQSPRYKIIEKRQSVAFWCNPISGHATLYWYQQILGQGPKLLIQFQNNGVVDDSQLPKDRFSAERLKGVDSTLKIQPAKLEDSAVYLCASSYPVGVEQYFGPGTRLTVT.

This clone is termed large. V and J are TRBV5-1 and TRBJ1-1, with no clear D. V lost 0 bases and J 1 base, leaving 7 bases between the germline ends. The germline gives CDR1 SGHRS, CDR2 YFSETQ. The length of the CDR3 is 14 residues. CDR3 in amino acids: CASSLAEGNTEAFF. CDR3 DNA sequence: TGCGCCAGCAGCTTGGCCGAGGGGAACACTGAAGCTTTCTTT. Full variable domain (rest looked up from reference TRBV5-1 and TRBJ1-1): KAGVTQTPRYLIKTRGQQVTLSCSPISGHRSVSWYQQTPGQGLQFLFEYFSETQRNKGNFPGRFSGRQFSNSRSEMNVSTLELGDSALYLCASSLAEGNTEAFFGQGTRLTVV.

DNA of the CDR3: TGTGCCACCAGCGTCGGCCGGGGACTAGCGGGGGGTCAAGAGACCCAGTACTTC. Its translation: CATSVGRGLAGGQETQYF. The chain combines TRBV15 with TRBJ2-5; TRBD2 matches 15 bases. This CDR3 is built from 18 residues. CDR1 is LNHNV and CDR2 is YYDKDF in the germline V gene (reference sequence). V was clipped by 5 bases and J by 2 bases; unmatched bases: 9.

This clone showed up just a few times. In nucleotides, the CDR3 is TGTGCCAGCAGCGTAGACGGGACTAGCGAGACCGCTGAGCAGTTCTTC. Protein sequence: CASSVDGTSETAEQFF. The chain combines TRBV9 with TRBJ2-1; TRBD2 aligns across 10 bases. V was pared by 0 bases and J by 9 bases, with 9 bases of the junction left unmatched. The CDR3 spans 16 residues. Germline V gene data show CDR1 as SGDLS and CDR2 as YYNGEE.

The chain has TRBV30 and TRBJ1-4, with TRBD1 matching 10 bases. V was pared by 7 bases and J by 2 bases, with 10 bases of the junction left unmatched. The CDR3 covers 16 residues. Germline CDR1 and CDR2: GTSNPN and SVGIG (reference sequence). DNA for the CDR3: TGTGCCTCCTCCCGACAGGGGGCGAGCACTAATGAAAAACTGTTTTTT. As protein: CASSRQGASTNEKLFF.